This T cell receptor (beta chain) derives from a study of cytomegalovirus exposure and HLA in healthy donors. Here immunoSEQ multiplex PCR was the method, and the copy in TCRdb shows in-frame clones only, minus some. The profile covers 100,000 to 150,000 clones, with 75% to 90% appearing a single time and roughly 2% taken by the ten largest. This CDR3 has 14 residues. Trimming removed 6 bases at V and 0 bases at J, with 8 bases between. The germline V gene encodes CDR1 MNHEY and CDR2 SMNVEV (reference sequence). General study points: Researchers reported that a few CMV-associated chains were confirmed in vitro as CMV antigen-specific. There were under 200 TCR beta chains listed as cytomegalovirus-associated. Most TCR sequences were uncommon, yet certain public TCRs appeared in many donors.

In the case of this clone: The antigen remains unidentified.

This TCR derives from a woman aged 18-35 years in good health and CMV-seronegative. The chain couples TRBV27 to TRBJ2-2, with D tentatively TRBD1 (6 bases). The sequenced sample consisted of PBMCs. Here the CDR3 DNA reads TGTGCCAGCAGCAGGGGCACGAACACCGGGGAGCTGTTTTTT. This sequence encodes CASSRGTNTGELFF.